Each of the 13 T cell receptor beta chains below was sequenced from the same sample in a study of blood T cell repertoires in COVID-19. The repertoire was sequenced with immunoSEQ multiplex PCR; TCRdb's copy has only in-frame clones and lacks some. The repertoire consists of around 320,000 clones, with about nine tenths occurring once and the leading ten covering 11%. The sequencing sample was made of peripheral blood. Every receptor here comes from a woman aged 30 to 39 with COVID-19, enrolled during active disease.

The chain recombines TRBV7-9 with TRBJ2-6; D is possibly TRBD1 (5 bases). The CDR3 contains 17 residues. CDR1 is SEHNR and CDR2 is FQNEAQ in the germline V gene (reference sequence). Trimming removed 5 bases from V and 0 bases from J, with 14 bases in between. CDR3 in amino acids: CASSRDSGFSGANVLTF. DNA for the CDR3: TGTGCCAGCAGCCGAGACAGTGGGTTCTCTGGGGCCAACGTCCTGACTTTC.

Worth noting for this clone: Additional DNA sequences in this sample encode the identical CDR3. The V call is TRBV7-2, the J call TRBJ2-5; the match to TRBD2 covers 8 bases. In germline, CDR1 is SGHTA, CDR2 FQGNSA. V was pared by 5 bases and J by 5 bases, with 4 bases of the junction left unmatched. The CDR3 sequence is 13 residues long. CDR3 sequence (DNA): TGTGCCAGCAGCCCGGGAGGGTTGGAGACCCAGTACTTC. Encoded protein: CASSPGGLETQYF. Complete variable domain (other parts from reference TRBV7-2 and TRBJ2-5): GAGVSQSPSNKVTEKGKDVELRCDPISGHTALYWYRQSLGQGLEFLIYFQGNSAPDKSGLPSDRFSAERTGGSVSTLTIQRTQQEDSAVYLCASSPGGLETQYFGPGTRLLVL.

CDR3 residues: CASSYSTGTNEKLFF. The CDR3 DNA reads as TGTGCCAGCAGCTATTCGACAGGAACTAATGAAAAACTGTTTTTT. The chain uses TRBV5-6 and TRBJ1-4, with TRBD1 as a possible D gene (6 bases). Trimming took off 3 bases at V and 1 base at J, with 10 bases between the two ends. The germline V gene has CDR1 SGHDT and CDR2 YYEEEE. This CDR3 has 15 amino acids.

A single count supports this clone. The V gene is TRBV6-5, the J gene TRBJ1-5; D may be TRBD1 (5 bases). Deletions cut 7 bases from V and 7 bases from J, with 17 bases between. CDR3 size: 14 residues. CDR1 and CDR2 from the germline V gene are MNHEY and SVGAGI. The CDR3 loop reads CASTTGGVKQPQHF. The CDR3 DNA reads TGTGCCAGCACTACGGGGGGTGTGAAACAGCCCCAGCATTTT.

The chain carries TRBV9 and TRBJ2-3, with 10 bases that match TRBD2. The CDR3 totals 17 residues. Per the germline V gene, CDR1 is SGDLS and CDR2 is YYNGEE. The V and J ends lost 2 bases and 3 bases, in that order; junction bases with no gene match: 9. The CDR3 loop is CASSVSGLAVPTDTQYF. The DNA for the CDR3 is TGTGCCAGCAGCGTCTCCGGACTAGCGGTCCCAACAGATACGCAGTATTTT.

The chain links TRBV9 to TRBJ2-3; the D gene is possibly TRBD2 (6 bases). V was trimmed by 2 bases and J by 1 base, leaving 11 bases between them. The CDR3 is 15 residues long. Looked up from germline, CDR1 is SGDLS and CDR2 is YYNGEE. The CDR3 region is CASSVGTRRTDTQYF. The CDR3 nucleotides are TGTGCCAGCAGCGTCGGGACTCGCCGCACAGATACGCAGTATTTT.

The chain is built from TRBV19 and TRBJ1-2; no firm D call. The CDR3 loop spans 11 amino acids. Germline V gene lookup returns CDR1 LNHDA and CDR2 SQIVND (reference sequence). V was shortened by 8 bases and J by 6 bases, with 10 bases between the two germline ends. CDR3 bases: TGTGCCAGTTCCTACCCTGATGGCTACACCTTC. Translating it yields CASSYPDGYTF.

This clone appeared once. This rearrangement joins TRBV24-1 to TRBJ1-5; no clear D gene. V was clipped by 1 base and J by 5 bases, with 11 bases between them. Germline V CDR1 and CDR2: KGHDR, SFDVKD. The CDR3 runs to 15 residues. The CDR3 DNA reads TGTGCCACCAGTGATTTTAGCCTCCTCGATCAGCCCCAGCATTTT. This gives the protein CATSDFSLLDQPQHF.

There are a few counts of this clone. The chain joins TRBV28 to TRBJ1-2, with 7 bases that match TRBD1. Trimming cost V 2 bases and J 6 bases; bases outside gene matches: 9. This CDR3 has 15 amino acids. From germline, CDR1 is MDHEN and CDR2 SYDVKM. This chain's CDR3 is CASSLEAGGWDGYTF. The CDR3 bases are TGTGCCAGCAGTTTAGAAGCAGGGGGTTGGGATGGCTACACCTTC.

The chain couples TRBV2 to TRBJ2-1, with 12 bases that match TRBD2. Per the germline V gene, CDR1 is SNHLY and CDR2 is FYNNEI. The CDR3 sequence is 18 residues long. Losses at the gene ends were 6 bases for V and 2 bases for J; bases not matched to a gene: 11. The CDR3 sequence: CASRRLAGEHPAYNEQFF. In nucleotides, the CDR3 is TGTGCCAGCAGGCGACTAGCGGGGGAGCACCCCGCCTACAATGAGCAGTTCTTC.

CDR3 DNA sequence: TGTGCCACCAGCAGAGTAGGGAGGGATGAAAAACTGTTTTTT. This sequence encodes CATSRVGRDEKLFF. V usage is TRBV15 and J usage is TRBJ1-4; D is uncertain. V lost 1 base to trimming and J lost 6 bases, with 9 bases between them. The germline CDR1 and CDR2 sequences are LNHNV and YYDKDF (reference sequence). The CDR3 sequence is 14 residues long.

A note on this clone: At one boundary the junction diverges from the germline segment, which might be a read error. V usage is TRBV6-2 or TRBV6-3 and J usage is TRBJ2-7; D is ambiguous. The CDR3 is made up of 11 amino acids. Germline V gives CDR1 MNHEY, CDR2 SVGEGT. CDR3 sequence (DNA): TGTGCCAGCAGTCACTCCTACGAGCAGTACTTC. Translation gives CASSHSYEQYF.

This clone was seen once. The genes are TRBV24-1 and TRBJ1-5; the D gene is possibly TRBD1 (6 bases). Trimming removed 4 bases at V and 2 bases at J, with 8 bases between. The V gene's germline CDR1 is KGHDR and CDR2 SFDVKD. The length of the CDR3 is 14 residues. The CDR3 DNA sequence: TGTGCCACCAGTGAACAGGGTCGCAATCAGCCCCAGCATTTT. Amino acid sequence: CATSEQGRNQPQHF.